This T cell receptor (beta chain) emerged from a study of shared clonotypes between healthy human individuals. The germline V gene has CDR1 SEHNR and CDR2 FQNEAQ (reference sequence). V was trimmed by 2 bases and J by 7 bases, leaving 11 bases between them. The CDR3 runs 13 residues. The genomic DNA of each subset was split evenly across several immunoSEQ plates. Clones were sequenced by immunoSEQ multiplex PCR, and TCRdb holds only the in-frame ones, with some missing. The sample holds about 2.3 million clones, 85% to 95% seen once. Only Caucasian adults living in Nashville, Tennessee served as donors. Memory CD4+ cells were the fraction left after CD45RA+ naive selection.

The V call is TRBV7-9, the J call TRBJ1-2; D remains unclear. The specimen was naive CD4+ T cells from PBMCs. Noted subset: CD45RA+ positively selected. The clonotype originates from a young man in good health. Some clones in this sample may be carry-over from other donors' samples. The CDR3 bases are TGTGCCAGCAGCTTACTCTCCTTGCCTGGCTACACCTTC. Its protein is CASSLLSLPGYTF.